Here is one TCR beta chain with its context. This entry comes from a study of T-cell reconstitution after alpha-beta-depleted transplantation in children. For TCRbeta, the library was prepared with unique molecular identifiers. TCRdb independently ran MiXCR on the PCR reads; one entry per CDR3 protein. The sample has 190,000 or so distinct CDR3 sequences; about 6.3% are singletons. The CDR3 loop spans 19 amino acids. The V and J ends lost 3 bases and 5 bases, in that order; junction bases with no gene match: 23. CDR1 and CDR2 (germline): GTSNPN, SVGIG (reference sequence). The chain links TRBV30 to TRBJ2-5; 8 bases match TRBD1. This sequence originates from a human donor who donated a stem cell graft to a child with Wiskott-Aldrich syndrome. This material consisted of PBMCs from the stem cell graft donor, taken from the stem cell graft. CDR3 protein: CAWSLKSGGPTSTGETQYF. CDR3 sequence (DNA): TGTGCCTGGAGCCTTAAATCAGGGGGCCCTACCTCGACCGGGGAGACCCAGTACTTC. The full variable domain, in which reference TRBV30 and TRBJ2-5 provide the parts outside the CDR3, is SQTIHQWPATLVQPVGSPLSLECTVEGTSNPNLYWYRQAAGRGLQLLFYSVGIGQISSEVPQNLSASRPQDRQFILSSKKLLLSDSGFYLCAWSLKSGGPTSTGETQYFGPGTRLLVL.